Listed below are T cell receptor beta chains from one sample, sequenced in a study of blood T cell repertoires in COVID-19. Using immunoSEQ multiplex PCR, the repertoire was profiled, and TCRdb retains in-frame clones only, with some absent. The profile shows 75,000 to 80,000 clones, more than 75% of them singletons. Sequencing was performed on peripheral blood. The receptors were gathered from a man aged 55 to 69 with COVID-19, enrolled during active disease. Each CDR3 is given with its conserved first and last residue. The order of the fields is clone size, J gene, D gene, V gene, CDR3 DNA, CDR3 protein. A D gene is named only where the DNA matches it firmly. Expanded clones are given a class, and other clones once, few, many or no size at all.

few	TRBJ1-2	.	TRBV2	TGTGCCAGCAGTGAATGGGGCCACTATGGCTACACCTTC	CASSEWGHYGYTF
once	TRBJ2-7	TRBD1	TRBV19	TGTGCCAGTAGTATAGATCGATGGACAGGGCCAGGGTACGAGCAGTACTTC	CASSIDRWTGPGYEQYF
.	TRBJ1-6	.	TRBV29-1	TGCAGCGTCCAATCGTGGGGGGGAAATTCACCCCTCCACTTT	CSVQSWGGNSPLHF
.	TRBJ2-7	TRBD2	TRBV28	TGTGCCAGCAGTGGAACCGGGACTATCCCCTACGAGCAGTACTTC	CASSGTGTIPYEQYF
.	TRBJ1-5	.	TRBV3-1/TRBV3-2	TGTGCCAGCAGCCAAGATCTGGTGCGGGGTCAGCCCCAGCATTTT	CASSQDLVRGQPQHF
.	TRBJ1-5	TRBD1	TRBV20-1	TGCAGTGCTAGTGCCGGGACAGGTCTCGATCAGCCCCAGCATTTT	CSASAGTGLDQPQHF
.	TRBJ2-1	.	TRBV9	TGTGCCAGCAGCGCCTCCGCGGGCGGGCGCGGGAATGAGCAGTTCTTC	CASSASAGGRGNEQFF
.	TRBJ1-4	TRBD1	TRBV6-5	TGTGCCAGCAGGGCCGGACAGGGGGGTGAAAAACTGTTTTTT	CASRAGQGGEKLFF
once	TRBJ2-3	.	TRBV11-2	TGTGCCAGCAGCTTTTACGGGGCAGATACGCAGTATTTT	CASSFYGADTQYF
.	TRBJ1-3	.	TRBV11-2	TGTGCCAGCAGCAACGCAGGGGCTACTGGAAACACCATATATTTT	CASSNAGATGNTIYF
.	TRBJ2-1	.	TRBV3-1/TRBV3-2	TGTGCCAGCAGCCAACCGGGAAGCTCCTACAATGAGCAGTTCTTC	CASSQPGSSYNEQFF
once	TRBJ1-1	.	TRBV12-3/TRBV12-4	TGTGCCAGCGACTGGGGTAGGGGTGAAGCTTTCTTT	CASDWGRGEAFF
.	TRBJ1-2	.	TRBV7-3	TGTGCCAGCAGTCGTTCCCCCGGACAGCTCAACTATGGCTACACCTTC	CASSRSPGQLNYGYTF
once	TRBJ2-3	TRBD2	TRBV7-6	TGTGCCAGCAGCCGGGACTACACAGATACGCAGTATTTT	CASSRDYTDTQYF
.	TRBJ1-4	.	TRBV7-6	TGTGCCAGCAGCTTGTTTCAGCGGGGTGATGAAAAACTGTTTTTT	CASSLFQRGDEKLFF
.	TRBJ2-7	TRBD1	TRBV11-3	TGTGCCAGCAGCCCGACCGGGACAGGGTATGTTGGCGAGCAGTACTTC	CASSPTGTGYVGEQYF
.	TRBJ1-2	TRBD1	TRBV6-4	TGTGCCAGCAGTCCGGGACAGAACTATGGCTACACCTTC	CASSPGQNYGYTF
.	TRBJ1-5	TRBD1	TRBV5-1	TGCGCCAGCCAAATGGATCCGGGACAGGGAGGACAGCCCCAGCATTTT	CASQMDPGQGGQPQHF
.	TRBJ2-4	.	TRBV12-3/TRBV12-4	TGTGCCAGCAGTTTTGAGAGGGTGGACATTCAGTACTTC	CASSFERVDIQYF
.	TRBJ1-1	.	TRBV11-2	TGTGCCAGCAGCGCTAATCGTGCGGAGAACACTGAAGCTTTCTTT	CASSANRAENTEAFF
.	TRBJ2-1	TRBD2	TRBV5-1	TGCGCCAGCAGCTTGGTTTGGACTAGCGAATACAATGAGCAGTTCTTC	CASSLVWTSEYNEQFF
.	TRBJ2-5	TRBD2	TRBV24-1	TGTGCCACCAGTGTCGGGACTAGCGAACAAGAGACCCAGTACTTC	CATSVGTSEQETQYF
.	TRBJ2-2	TRBD1	TRBV10-3	TGTGCCATCACCGATTGGACCCGGACAGGGCGGACCGGGGAGCTGTTTTTT	CAITDWTRTGRTGELFF
once	TRBJ2-5	.	TRBV18	TGTGCCAGCTCACCACCAAGGGGGCAAGAGACCCAGTACTTC	CASSPPRGQETQYF
.	TRBJ1-2	.	TRBV24-1	TGTGCCACCAGTGGCCCCTCCCCGAGATATTATGGCTACACCTTC	CATSGPSPRYYGYTF
.	TRBJ2-5	.	TRBV6-1	TGTGCCAGCAGTGGCCCGGGTGGAGAGACCCAGTACTTC	CASSGPGGETQYF
.	TRBJ2-5	TRBD1	TRBV7-2	TGTGCCAGCCAGACAGGGGGTGGTGAGACCCAGTACTTC	CASQTGGGETQYF
.	TRBJ1-6	TRBD1	TRBV5-6	TGTGCCAGCAGCTTCAGGGGGGACTCCTATAATTCACCCCTCCACTTT	CASSFRGDSYNSPLHF
.	TRBJ2-5	TRBD1	TRBV4-2	TGTGCCAGCAGCCAAGATAGGACAGGGGGCCGAGAGACCCAGTACTTC	CASSQDRTGGRETQYF
.	TRBJ1-5	TRBD1	TRBV7-2	TGTGCCAGCAGCTTAGGGACAGGGGCGAGCAATCAGCCCCAGCATTTT	CASSLGTGASNQPQHF
.	TRBJ2-7	TRBD2	TRBV10-3	TGTGCCATCAACCCCGGGACTAGCGGGAGTCAGCAGTACTTC	CAINPGTSGSQQYF
.	TRBJ2-3	TRBD2	TRBV5-1	TGCGCCAGCAGCTTGGATGCGGGAGGCACAGATACGCAGTATTTT	CASSLDAGGTDTQYF
.	TRBJ1-4	.	TRBV12-3/TRBV12-4	TGTGCCAGCAGTTCAGGCACCTATGAAAAACTGTTTTTT	CASSSGTYEKLFF
.	TRBJ1-1	.	TRBV6-5	TGTGCCAGCGGGCAGTCTAACACTGAAGCTTTCTTT	CASGQSNTEAFF
.	TRBJ2-7	.	TRBV6-1	TGTGCCAGCAGTGAACCGGGGGAGCAGTACTTC	CASSEPGEQYF
.	TRBJ2-5	TRBD2	TRBV5-4	TGTGCCAGCTTTTCTCGTACTAGCGGCCAAGAGACCCAGTACTTC	CASFSRTSGQETQYF
.	TRBJ2-7	TRBD2	TRBV5-6	TGTGCCAGCAGTAAACCGGGACTAGCGGGAGCCTACGAGCAGTACTTC	CASSKPGLAGAYEQYF
.	TRBJ2-2	TRBD1	TRBV2	TGTGCCAGCAGTGACAGGGGGTTCGGGGAGCTGTTTTTT	CASSDRGFGELFF
.	TRBJ1-1	.	TRBV3-1/TRBV3-2	TGTGCCAGCAGCCGGGGGGTGGGGACTGAAGCTTTCTTT	CASSRGVGTEAFF
.	TRBJ2-7	TRBD2	TRBV6-4	TGTGCCAGCAGTGACACAAAAAAACGGACTAGCGGAGCCTACGAGCAGTACTTC	CASSDTKKRTSGAYEQYF
.	TRBJ1-2	.	TRBV19	TGTGCCAGTAGCCCTAGCACATATGGATCGAACTATGGCTACACCTTC	CASSPSTYGSNYGYTF
.	TRBJ2-1	.	TRBV2	TGTGCCAGCGCCGAGGAGATTTACAATGAGCAGTTCTTC	CASAEEIYNEQFF
.	TRBJ2-2	TRBD2	TRBV14	TGTGCCAGCAGCCAAAGTTTTTCGTCCCTAGCGGGACGAGACACCGGGGAGCTGTTTTTT	CASSQSFSSLAGRDTGELFF
few	TRBJ2-1	.	TRBV15	TGTGCCACCAGTGGCCGAGGGACCTACAATGAGCAGTTCTTC	CATSGRGTYNEQFF
.	TRBJ2-7	TRBD1	TRBV29-1	TGCAGCGTACAGGGGGTTAACTACGAGCAGTACTTC	CSVQGVNYEQYF
.	TRBJ2-2	TRBD1	TRBV9	TGTGCCAGCAGAGCGACAGGGGGGGACACCGGGGAGCTGTTTTTT	CASRATGGDTGELFF
.	TRBJ2-1	.	TRBV5-4	TGTGCCAGCAGCACCCTGGAGTTATACAATGAGCAGTTCTTC	CASSTLELYNEQFF
.	TRBJ2-1	TRBD2	TRBV7-3	TGTGCCAGCAGCTCCTACGGACTAGCCAGTGAGCAGTTCTTC	CASSSYGLASEQFF
.	TRBJ1-6	.	TRBV18	TGTGCCAGCTCACCAGGCAGGAATTCACCCCTCCACTTT	CASSPGRNSPLHF
.	TRBJ1-2	.	TRBV29-1	TGCAGCGTTGAAAGCGCTAACTATGGCTACACCTTC	CSVESANYGYTF
.	TRBJ2-1	TRBD2	TRBV5-1	TGCGCCAGCAGCTTTCTAGCGGGGCCCCTAGCTTACAATGAGCAGTTCTTC	CASSFLAGPLAYNEQFF